One and the same sample provided the 25 T cell receptor beta chains below, sequenced in a study of identical twins. One entry per CDR3 protein results from TCRdb running MiXCR on the 5' RACE reads. The sample lists about 210,000 distinct CDR3 sequences; approximately 9% were seen once. The specimen sequenced was memory (CD45RO+) T cells sorted from blood. Receptors were obtained from a woman under 30 in good health.

The V call is TRBV6-1, the J call TRBJ2-7; D may match TRBD1 or TRBD2 (5 bases each). The germline V gene encodes CDR1 MNHNS and CDR2 SASEGT. This CDR3 has 14 residues. V was trimmed by 6 bases and J by 1 base, leaving 13 bases between them. The chain's CDR3 is CASRDRDGSYEQYF. In nucleotides, the CDR3 is TGTGCCAGCAGAGACCGGGACGGATCCTACGAGCAGTACTTC.

The chain carries TRBV10-2 and TRBJ2-1; D possibly corresponds to TRBD2 (5 bases). V was cut by 0 bases and J by 0 bases, with 9 bases left in between. The CDR3 spans 16 residues. Germline V gives CDR1 WSHSY, CDR2 SAAADI. This chain's CDR3 is CASSESLGSSYNEQFF. The CDR3 DNA reads TGCGCCAGCAGTGAGTCTTTGGGGAGCTCCTACAATGAGCAGTTCTTC.

This clonotype was seen only a few times. The chain employs TRBV2 and TRBJ2-5, with unresolved D. The CDR3 sequence is 14 residues long. CDR1 and CDR2 (germline): SNHLY, FYNNEI. Trimming shortened V by 3 bases and J by 2 bases, and 10 bases separated the two germline ends. CDR3 nucleotide sequence: TGTGCCAGCAGTGATAGGACCAAACAAGAGACCCAGTACTTC. This translates into CASSDRTKQETQYF. Together with reference TRBV2 and TRBJ2-5, the CDR3 gives the full variable domain: EPEVTQTPSHQVTQMGQEVILRCVPISNHLYFYWYRQILGQKVEFLVSFYNNEISEKSEIFDDQFSVERPDGSNFTLKIRSTKLEDSAMYFCASSDRTKQETQYFGPGTRLLVL.

The sample holds many counts of this clonotype. V gene TRBV20-1 combines with J gene TRBJ1-1; D is undetermined. The V end lost 4 bases, the J end lost 1 base, and 7 bases lay between the germline ends. The CDR3 runs to 12 residues. CDR1 is DFQATT and CDR2 is SNEGSKA in the germline V gene (reference sequence). CDR3 residues: CSANLRNTEAFF. CDR3 in DNA: TGCAGTGCTAATCTCAGGAACACTGAAGCTTTCTTT.

The chain recombines TRBV12-5 with TRBJ1-2; D remains unclear. Trimming shortened V by 4 bases and J by 8 bases, and 8 bases separated the two germline ends. The germline V gene encodes CDR1 LGHNT and CDR2 FRNRAP. CDR3 length: 11 residues. In DNA, the CDR3 is TGTGCTAGTGGTTCCGAGGGAGGCTACACCTTC. The encoded protein is CASGSEGGYTF.

This clonotype showed up many times. The chain has TRBV4-3 and TRBJ1-3; D gene unclear. Germline V gene data show CDR1 as LGHNA and CDR2 as YSLEER. Trimming took 2 bases from V and 1 from J, leaving 24 bases between them. The CDR3 is made up of 20 amino acids. For the CDR3, the DNA is TGCGCCAGCAGCCAAAAGAGGAGGGCCGGTACGGTCTCGTCTGGAAACACCATATATTTT. Amino acids: CASSQKRRAGTVSSGNTIYF.

This rearrangement joins TRBV5-5 to TRBJ2-5; the D gene is possibly TRBD1 (6 bases). The germline gives CDR1 SGHKS, CDR2 YYEKEE (reference sequence). The CDR3 sequence is 15 residues long. Trimming left V 1 base short and J 4 bases short, with 14 bases between. The CDR3 reads CASSLFTGYGETQYF. CDR3 coding DNA: TGTGCCAGCAGCTTGTTTACAGGGTATGGAGAGACCCAGTACTTC.

Ten or more counts support this clonotype. The genes are TRBV20-1 and TRBJ2-1; the match to TRBD2 covers 11 bases. V dropped 6 bases and J dropped 1; count of bases not matched to a gene: 5. CDR1 and CDR2 (germline): DFQATT, SNEGSKA (reference sequence). The CDR3 spans 15 residues. CDR3 in DNA: TGCAGTGCCCATGGGACTAGCGGATCCTACAATGAGCAGTTCTTC. This codes for CSAHGTSGSYNEQFF.

This clonotype was seen more than once but under ten times. The chain is built from TRBV6-1 and TRBJ2-5, with D maybe TRBD1 (6 bases). The length of the CDR3 is 13 residues. Germline-derived CDR1 and CDR2 are MNHNS and SASEGT. Trimming took 7 bases from V and 1 from J, leaving 10 bases between them. The CDR3 here is CASTRGSQETQYF. DNA of the CDR3: TGTGCCAGCACGAGGGGGTCCCAAGAGACCCAGTACTTC.

DNA of the CDR3: TGTGCCACCCACGACAGTTCTAACTATGGCTACACCTTC. It encodes CATHDSSNYGYTF. This sequence joins TRBV15 and TRBJ1-2; tentatively, D is TRBD1 (5 bases). V was clipped by 8 bases and J by 0 bases, with 10 bases between them. The CDR3 has 13 residues. Germline CDR1 and CDR2: LNHNV and YYDKDF (reference sequence).

This clonotype appeared many times. V gene TRBV7-2 combines with J gene TRBJ2-7, with a tentative D call TRBD2 (5 bases). Between the trimmed V and J ends, which lost 8 bases and 5 bases, there was a span of 10 bases. The length of the CDR3 is 11 residues. The germline CDR1 and CDR2 sequences are SGHTA and FQGNSA. Written as DNA, the CDR3 is TGTGCCAGCGGAGACTACCACGAGCAGTACTTC. This gives the protein CASGDYHEQYF.

This clonotype was counted at least ten times. The chain employs TRBV20-1 and TRBJ2-7, with TRBD1 matching 8 bases. CDR1 and CDR2 from the germline V gene are DFQATT and SNEGSKA (reference sequence). The trim removed 7 bases at V and 4 bases at J, leaving 15 bases unmatched. The CDR3 is 15 residues long. In DNA, the CDR3 is TGCAGTGTTAGGAGAAACAGGGGGACCTCATACGAGCAGTACTTC. It translates to CSVRRNRGTSYEQYF.

This clonotype came up a few times. This sequence joins TRBV7-2 and TRBJ1-2; 7 bases align to TRBD1. This CDR3 has 14 amino acids. V shed 3 bases, J shed 3 bases, and the junction held 4 bases outside the gene matches. CDR1 is SGHTA and CDR2 is FQGNSA in the germline V gene. In DNA form, the CDR3 reads TGTGCCAGCAGCTTGGGACAGCTCTACTATGGCTACACCTTC. Residues: CASSLGQLYYGYTF.

The chain links TRBV9 to TRBJ1-1, with D unresolved. CDR1 is SGDLS, CDR2 YYNGEE, per germline. V lost 5 bases and J 0 bases, leaving 5 bases between the germline ends. This CDR3 contains 12 residues. CDR3 residues: CASRAMNTEAFF. The CDR3 DNA follows: TGTGCCAGCAGGGCTATGAACACTGAAGCTTTCTTT.

This clonotype was observed a handful of times. CDR3 nucleotides: TGTGCCAGCAGCCAAGATGCAGGCTATGGCTACACCTTC. It encodes CASSQDAGYGYTF. V gene TRBV4-2 combines with J gene TRBJ1-2; D gene uncertain. This CDR3 contains 13 residues. Between the trimmed V and J ends, which lost 0 bases and 4 bases, there was a span of 6 bases. Germline assignment: CDR1 LGHNA and CDR2 YNFKEQ.

The table lists this clonotype with a few counts. The rearrangement uses TRBV12-3 or TRBV12-4 and TRBJ1-2; D is uncertain. This CDR3 region has 15 residues. V was trimmed by 6 bases and J by 5 bases, leaving 19 bases between them. Here the CDR3 DNA reads TGTGCCAGCAGCTTGGGGAGAGGAACTCGGTATGGCTACACCTTC. Translation gives CASSLGRGTRYGYTF.

This clonotype occurred many times. This chain joins TRBV5-1 and TRBJ1-2; TRBD1 might be the D (6 bases). V lost 2 bases to trimming and J lost 0 bases, with 14 bases between them. CDR1 and CDR2 (germline): SGHRS, YFSETQ. This CDR3 contains 16 residues. In DNA form, the CDR3 reads TGCGCCAGCAGCTTCCGGAGACAGGAATCTAACTATGGCTACACCTTC. Translating it yields CASSFRRQESNYGYTF.

V is TRBV2 and J is TRBJ2-2; D is possibly TRBD2 (6 bases). The V and J ends lost 4 bases and 0 bases respectively, with 9 bases between them. This CDR3 has 15 amino acids. CDR1 SNHLY and CDR2 FYNNEI come from the germline V gene. The chain's CDR3 is CASSAAGSNTGELFF. The CDR3 DNA follows: TGTGCCAGCAGTGCGGCGGGGTCGAACACCGGGGAGCTGTTTTTT.

In its sample, this clonotype was seen many times. The chain couples TRBV12-3 or TRBV12-4 to TRBJ2-7; D not resolved. Trimming removed 1 base at V and 5 bases at J, with 6 bases between. The CDR3 has 12 residues. DNA for the CDR3: TGTGCCAGCAGTTTAGGTGTACACGAGCAGTACTTC. It translates to CASSLGVHEQYF.

This chain uses TRBV7-2 with TRBJ2-5, with D possibly TRBD1 on 7 matching bases. V gave up 8 bases and J gave up 5 bases, with 9 bases separating them. This CDR3 has 11 amino acids. Germline CDR1 reads SGHTA; CDR2 reads FQGNSA. This CDR3 reads CASAGGETQYF. The DNA of the CDR3 is TGTGCCAGCGCAGGGGGGGAGACCCAGTACTTC.

This clonotype has just a few counts. The V gene is TRBV6-5, the J gene TRBJ2-7, with 13 nucleotides matching TRBD2. The germline gives CDR1 MNHEY, CDR2 SVGAGI. J was trimmed by 4 bases and V by 8 bases; bases with no gene match: 5. CDR3 length equals 14 residues. This chain's CDR3 is CASGWTSGSYEQYF. CDR3 in DNA: TGTGCCAGCGGTTGGACTAGCGGGAGTTACGAGCAGTACTTC.

The V and J genes are TRBV6-1 and TRBJ2-6; tentative D call: TRBD1 (6 bases). Germline values: CDR1 MNHNS, CDR2 SASEGT. V was cut by 5 bases and J by 0 bases, with 17 bases left in between. The length of the CDR3 is 18 residues. DNA for the CDR3: TGTGCCAGCAGTCCCGAACCGGGACACCTCTCTGGGGCCAACGTCCTGACTTTC. Translated: CASSPEPGHLSGANVLTF.

This clonotype was observed a handful of times. The rearrangement uses TRBV7-2 and TRBJ2-3; no definite D call. V was shortened by 1 base and J by 7 bases, with 12 bases between the two germline ends. There are 14 residues in the CDR3. From germline, CDR1 is SGHTA and CDR2 FQGNSA. The CDR3 region has the DNA TGTGCCAGCAGCTTAGGATCCCCAAAAAATACGCAGTATTTT. Amino acids: CASSLGSPKNTQYF. The full variable domain, in which reference TRBV7-2 and TRBJ2-3 provide the parts outside the CDR3, is GAGVSQSPSNKVTEKGKDVELRCDPISGHTALYWYRQSLGQGLEFLIYFQGNSAPDKSGLPSDRFSAERTGGSVSTLTIQRTQQEDSAVYLCASSLGSPKNTQYFGPGTRLTVL.

This clonotype came up a few times. J is TRBJ2-1 and V is TRBV11-2; D unclear. With 8 bases removed from V and 7 bases from J, the gap between germline ends came to 15 bases. This CDR3 has 13 amino acids. Germline V CDR1 and CDR2: SGHAT, FQNNGV. As DNA, the CDR3 is TGTGCCAGCGCGGCTTACCGAGGTAATGAGCAGTTCTTC. This translates into CASAAYRGNEQFF. The full variable domain, rest sourced from reference TRBV11-2 and TRBJ2-1, is EAGVAQSPRYKIIEKRQSVAFWCNPISGHATLYWYQQILGQGPKLLIQFQNNGVVDDSQLPKDRFSAERLKGVDSTLKIQPAKLEDSAVYLCASAAYRGNEQFFGPGTRLTVL.

The chain has TRBV15 and TRBJ1-6; TRBD1 might be the D (5 bases). CDR1 is LNHNV, CDR2 YYDKDF, per germline (reference sequence). CDR3 length equals 13 residues. V was cut by 1 base and J by 10 bases, with 8 bases left in between. The CDR3 sequence is CATSRGGNSPLHF. Written as DNA, the CDR3 is TGTGCCACCAGCAGAGGGGGGAACTCACCCCTCCACTTT.